This TCR beta chain is drawn from a study of shared clonotypes between healthy human individuals. Study in general: Two female and a few male donors aged 18 to 49 were enrolled.

On this clone itself: Its matching antigen is unknown.

Study-level results: Unshared clonotypes carried lower generation probabilities than those common to all four donors. Researchers sampled only blood; tissue repertoires likely differ.

The protocol was immunoSEQ multiplex PCR, while the TCRdb copy is restricted to in-frame clones and leaves out a portion. The repertoire includes under 550,000 clones, 90% to 96% of them detected once, and roughly 0.06% sits in the top ten. Per germline, CDR1 LNHDA and CDR2 SQIVND (reference sequence). The CDR3 is 16 residues long. The V segment lost 1 base and the J segment 6 bases; nucleotides outside the gene matches: 7. The V and J genes are TRBV19 and TRBJ2-1; 9 nucleotides line up with TRBD2. The specimen sequenced was naive CD4+ T cells sorted from blood. Subset denoted: CD45RA+ positively selected. The source of this sequence is a woman in her thirties in good health. Here the CDR3 reads CASSIAAGGSGNEQFF. In nucleotides, the CDR3 is TGTGCCAGTAGTATAGCGGCGGGAGGGTCGGGCAATGAGCAGTTCTTC. Based on the CDR3 plus reference TRBV19 and TRBJ2-1, the full variable domain is DGGITQSPKYLFRKEGQNVTLSCEQNLNHDAMYWYRQDPGQGLRLIYYSQIVNDFQKGDIAEGYSVSREKKESFPLTVTSAQKNPTAFYLCASSIAAGGSGNEQFFGPGTRLTVL.